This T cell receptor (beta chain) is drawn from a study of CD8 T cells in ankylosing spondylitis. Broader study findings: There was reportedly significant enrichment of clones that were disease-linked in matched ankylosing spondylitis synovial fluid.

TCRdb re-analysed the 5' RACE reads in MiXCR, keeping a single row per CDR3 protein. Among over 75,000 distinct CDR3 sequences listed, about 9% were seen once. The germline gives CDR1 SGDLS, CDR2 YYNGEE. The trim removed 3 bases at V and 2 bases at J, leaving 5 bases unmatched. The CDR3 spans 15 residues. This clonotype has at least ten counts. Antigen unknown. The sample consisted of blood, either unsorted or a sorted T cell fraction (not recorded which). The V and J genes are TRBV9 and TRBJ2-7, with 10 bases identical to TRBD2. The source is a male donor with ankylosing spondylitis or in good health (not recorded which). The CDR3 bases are TGTGCCAGCAGCGCCCGGACTAGCGGAACCTACGAGCAGTACTTC. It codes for CASSARTSGTYEQYF. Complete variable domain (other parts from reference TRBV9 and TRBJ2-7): DSGVTQTPKHLITATGQRVTLRCSPRSGDLSVYWYQQSLDQGLQFLIQYYNGEERAKGNILERFSAQQFPDLHSELNLSSLELGDSALYFCASSARTSGTYEQYFGPGTRLTVT.